One sample yielded the 21 T cell receptor beta chains listed below, sequenced in a study of cytomegalovirus exposure and HLA in healthy donors. The table came from immunoSEQ multiplex PCR; TCRdb's copy has only in-frame clones and leaves some out. Of 150,000 to 200,000 clones in the sample, roughly 90% were seen once. What was sequenced was PBMCs. These receptor sequences come from a woman under 40 in good health and CMV-seronegative.

The V call is TRBV6-6, the J call TRBJ2-7; D perhaps matches TRBD2 (6 bases). Germline V lookup: CDR1 MNHNY, CDR2 SVGAGI (reference sequence). This CDR3 is built from 12 residues. The germline V and J ends were trimmed by 7 bases and 6 bases, with 13 bases remaining between them. CDR3 DNA sequence: TGTGCCAGCAACTTACTGGGGGGCGAGCAGTACTTC. Protein product: CASNLLGGEQYF.

The chain links TRBV6-1 to TRBJ2-7; D gene ambiguous. Trimming cost V 4 bases and J 0 bases, with 7 bases left between them. The length of the CDR3 is 13 residues. From germline, CDR1 is MNHNS and CDR2 SASEGT. The DNA of the CDR3 is TGTGCCAGCAGTGCACAGATCTCCTACGAGCAGTACTTC. This encodes CASSAQISYEQYF.

The rearrangement uses TRBV11-2 and TRBJ2-7, with D unclear. In germline, CDR1 is SGHAT, CDR2 FQNNGV. The CDR3 length is 13 residues. V was shortened by 2 bases and J by 2 bases, with 7 bases between the two germline ends. The CDR3 loop is CASSLSGTYEQYF. The CDR3, as DNA: TGTGCCAGCAGCTTATCTGGGACCTACGAGCAGTACTTC.

The chain is built from TRBV6-1 and TRBJ1-1; 7 bases fit TRBD1. CDR3 length equals 17 residues. Germline CDR1 reads MNHNS; CDR2 reads SASEGT. J gave up 0 bases and V 3 bases, and 10 bases lay outside the gene matches. In DNA form, the CDR3 reads TGTGCCAGCAGTGACAACTTTCCGGGACAGTTGAACACTGAAGCTTTCTTT. This translates into CASSDNFPGQLNTEAFF.

The J gene is TRBJ2-7, the V gene TRBV4-2, with D tentatively TRBD2 (6 bases). Trimming cost V 0 bases and J 2 bases, with 11 bases left between them. CDR3 length: 15 amino acids. In germline, CDR1 is LGHNA, CDR2 YNFKEQ. The CDR3 DNA is TGTGCCAGCAGCCAAGAAGACGGGGGTACCTACGAGCAGTACTTC. This encodes CASSQEDGGTYEQYF.

The chain links TRBV27 to TRBJ1-6; the D gene is possibly TRBD1 (6 bases). The CDR3 has 16 amino acids. The germline gives CDR1 MNHEY, CDR2 SMNVEV (reference sequence). Trimming took 0 bases from V and 6 from J, leaving 12 bases between them. The CDR3 nucleotides are TGTGCCAGCAGTTTATCGATGGGGGCGCCTAATTCACCCCTCCACTTT. Translation: CASSLSMGAPNSPLHF.

This clone was seen only once. The V gene is TRBV28, the J gene TRBJ1-5, with 8 bases that match TRBD1. After removal of 6 bases from V and 6 bases from J, the junction contained 10 bases not matched to a gene. The CDR3 runs to 15 residues. The V gene's germline CDR1 is MDHEN and CDR2 SYDVKM. The chain's CDR3 is CASSSGQGVGQPQHF. The CDR3 region has the DNA TGTGCCAGCAGCTCCGGACAGGGAGTGGGTCAGCCCCAGCATTTT.

The CDR3 here is CASRQNTEAFF. The CDR3 DNA reads as TGTGCCAGCAGACAGAACACTGAAGCTTTCTTT. The V call is TRBV19, the J call TRBJ1-1; D not certain. The germline V gene encodes CDR1 LNHDA and CDR2 SQIVND (reference sequence). The CDR3 runs to 11 residues. Trimming stripped 9 bases from V and 1 base from J, with 6 bases between.

The chain recombines TRBV19 with TRBJ2-2; 7 bases are a match to TRBD2. Trimming at V came to 7 bases and at J to 1 base, leaving 9 bases not matched to a gene. CDR1 LNHDA and CDR2 SQIVND come from the germline V gene (reference sequence). The CDR3 is made up of 16 amino acids. The CDR3 DNA reads TGTGCCAGTACCAAGGTGCGGGAGAGGAACACCGGGGAGCTGTTTTTT. It translates to CASTKVRERNTGELFF.

CDR3 sequence: CASRWNRHNQPQHF. The CDR3 DNA follows: TGTGCCAGCAGGTGGAACAGGCACAATCAGCCCCAGCATTTT. This chain connects TRBV2 to TRBJ1-5, with D perhaps TRBD1 (5 bases). This CDR3 spans 14 amino acids. Germline values: CDR1 SNHLY, CDR2 FYNNEI. Trimming cost V 6 bases and J 3 bases, with 12 bases left between them.

This clone was counted a single time. The rearrangement joins TRBV11-2 to TRBJ2-1, with 9 nucleotides matching TRBD2. With V trimmed by 5 bases and J by 0 bases, 8 bases remained unmatched. This CDR3 contains 17 residues. Looked up from germline, CDR1 is SGHAT and CDR2 is FQNNGV. This CDR3 is CASSQPLRGGSYNEQFF. CDR3 DNA sequence: TGTGCCAGCAGCCAACCTCTGCGGGGGGGCTCCTACAATGAGCAGTTCTTC.

The J gene is TRBJ1-4, the V gene TRBV13, with 7 bases that match TRBD1. The trim removed 3 bases at V and 6 bases at J, leaving 4 bases unmatched. The V gene's germline CDR1 is PRHDT and CDR2 FYEKMQ (reference sequence). There are 14 residues in the CDR3. CDR3 loop: CASSFRDRDEKLFF. The CDR3 DNA reads TGTGCCAGCAGCTTTCGAGACAGGGATGAAAAACTGTTTTTT.

This rearrangement joins TRBV27 to TRBJ1-1; D unresolved. Between the trimmed V and J ends, which lost 2 bases and 6 bases, there was a span of 22 bases. The CDR3 has 17 residues. The germline V gene has CDR1 MNHEY and CDR2 SMNVEV (reference sequence). CDR3 region: CASSLVWFGEWRAEAFF. The CDR3 DNA is TGTGCCAGCAGTTTAGTCTGGTTTGGGGAGTGGAGGGCTGAAGCTTTCTTT.

This chain joins TRBV2 and TRBJ2-1; 7 nucleotides agree with TRBD2. V lost 6 bases, J lost 2 bases, and 7 bases stayed unmatched. The length of the CDR3 is 15 residues. Germline V gene lookup returns CDR1 SNHLY and CDR2 FYNNEI. The CDR3 loop is CASRASSGTYNEQFF. The CDR3 bases are TGTGCCAGCAGGGCCTCTAGCGGTACCTACAATGAGCAGTTCTTC.

The V gene is TRBV29-1, the J gene TRBJ2-1; TRBD1 might be the D (7 bases). The germline gives CDR1 SQVTM, CDR2 ANQGSEA. Trimming took off 4 bases at V and 0 bases at J, with 10 bases between the two ends. This CDR3 has 14 residues. The CDR3 spells CSVAGGSSYNEQFF. The DNA of the CDR3 is TGCAGCGTTGCAGGGGGGAGCTCCTACAATGAGCAGTTCTTC.

J is TRBJ2-7 and V is TRBV2, with TRBD2 matching 7 bases. The V segment lost 5 bases and the J segment 0 bases; nucleotides outside the gene matches: 4. The CDR3 has 14 residues. Germline CDR1 is SNHLY and CDR2 is FYNNEI. CDR3 in amino acids: CASSPGTTSYEQYF. Written as DNA, the CDR3 is TGTGCCAGCAGTCCCGGGACTACCTCCTACGAGCAGTACTTC.

CDR3 DNA sequence: TGCGCCAGCAGCTCTTGGGGCTCTAGCGGGGGCTCCTACGAGCAGTACTTC. Protein product: CASSSWGSSGGSYEQYF. The chain recombines TRBV5-1 with TRBJ2-7; 10 nucleotides align to TRBD2. This CDR3 region has 17 residues. V was clipped by 3 bases and J by 0 bases; unmatched bases: 9. Germline V gives CDR1 SGHRS, CDR2 YFSETQ.

This chain connects TRBV4-3 to TRBJ1-3; TRBD1 is a possible D gene (5 bases). Trimming took off 4 bases at V and 4 bases at J, with 17 bases between the two ends. CDR1 LGHNA and CDR2 YSLEER come from the germline V gene. The length of the CDR3 is 16 residues. CDR3 protein: CASSPMEGRPGNTIYF. The CDR3 DNA reads TGCGCCAGCAGCCCGATGGAGGGACGGCCGGGAAACACCATATATTTT.

This clone was seen a few times. The J gene is TRBJ1-1, the V gene TRBV2; D is ambiguous. Germline CDR1 reads SNHLY; CDR2 reads FYNNEI. The CDR3 spans 13 residues. The V and J ends lost 4 bases and 12 bases respectively, with 18 bases between them. CDR3 residues: CASSGSRNGVSFF. DNA for the CDR3: TGTGCCAGCAGTGGGAGTCGCAACGGAGTCTCTTTCTTT.

The chain recombines TRBV27 with TRBJ2-7; the match to TRBD1 covers 10 bases. Germline V gene data show CDR1 as MNHEY and CDR2 as SMNVEV (reference sequence). CDR3 length: 16 amino acids. Trimming took 7 bases from V and 1 from J; bases not matched to a gene: 10. The CDR3 reads CASNPWGTGESYEQYF. The CDR3 nucleotides read TGTGCCAGCAACCCCTGGGGGACAGGGGAATCCTACGAGCAGTACTTC.

The chain has TRBV7-9 and TRBJ1-1; TRBD1 aligns across 7 bases. The CDR3 consists of 13 residues. Trimming took 1 base from V and 5 from J; bases not matched to a gene: 1. From germline, CDR1 is SEHNR and CDR2 FQNEAQ (reference sequence). The CDR3 is CASSLEGATEAFF. The CDR3 nucleotides read TGTGCCAGCAGCTTAGAGGGGGCTACTGAAGCTTTCTTT.